This T cell receptor (beta chain) is from a study of graft-versus-host responses after intestinal transplantation. Study overall: Isolated intestinal, liver-intestinal, or multivisceral transplants were what recipients had. Induction with anti-thymocyte globulin, then tacrolimus and steroids for about 3 years, was given to all recipients. Study-wide findings and caveats: Recipient marrow harbored GvH clones, some of which surfaced first in ileum or blood.

V was pared by 8 bases and J by 1 base, with 11 bases between. Germline loops: CDR1 SEHNR, CDR2 FQNEAQ (reference sequence). The CDR3 is 13 residues long. Generated by immunoSEQ multiplex PCR, the TCRdb table keeps only in-frame clones and is missing some. The repertoire consists of about 70,000 clones, with around 95% occurring once and the leading ten covering around 0.56%. A note on this clone: Its matching antigen is unknown.

This material consisted of unstimulated CD8+ T cells sorted from spleen or lymph node cells, taken before intestinal transplant. This receptor was identified in a human donor who received an intestinal transplant. This chain joins TRBV7-9 and TRBJ1-1; tentatively, D is TRBD1 (6 bases). The CDR3 sequence is CASWDTRNTEAFF. CDR3 nucleotide sequence: TGTGCCAGCTGGGACACTCGGAACACTGAAGCTTTCTTT.